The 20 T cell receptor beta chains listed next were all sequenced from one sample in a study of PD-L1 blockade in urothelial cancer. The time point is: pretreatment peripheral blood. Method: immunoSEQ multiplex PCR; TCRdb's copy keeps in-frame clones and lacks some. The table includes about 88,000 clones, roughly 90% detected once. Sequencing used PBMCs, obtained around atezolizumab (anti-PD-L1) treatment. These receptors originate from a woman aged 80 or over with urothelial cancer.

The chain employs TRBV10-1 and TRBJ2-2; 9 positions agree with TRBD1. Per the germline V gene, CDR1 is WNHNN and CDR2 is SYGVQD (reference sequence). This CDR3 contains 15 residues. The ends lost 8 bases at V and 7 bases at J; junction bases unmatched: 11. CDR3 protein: CASGGRDRAVGELFF. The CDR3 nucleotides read TGCGCCAGCGGGGGCCGGGACAGGGCCGTCGGGGAGCTGTTTTTT.

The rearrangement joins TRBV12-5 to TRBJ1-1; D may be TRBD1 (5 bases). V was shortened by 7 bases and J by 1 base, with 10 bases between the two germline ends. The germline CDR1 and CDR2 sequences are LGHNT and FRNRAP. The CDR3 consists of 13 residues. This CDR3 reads CASALTGNTEAFF. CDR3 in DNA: TGTGCTAGTGCCCTCACAGGGAACACTGAAGCTTTCTTT.

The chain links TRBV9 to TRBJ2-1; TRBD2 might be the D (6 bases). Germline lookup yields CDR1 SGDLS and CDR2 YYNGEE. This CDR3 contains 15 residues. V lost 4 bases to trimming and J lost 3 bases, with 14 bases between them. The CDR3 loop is CASSILSGYYNEQFF. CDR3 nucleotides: TGTGCCAGCAGCATTCTTAGCGGATACTACAATGAGCAGTTCTTC.

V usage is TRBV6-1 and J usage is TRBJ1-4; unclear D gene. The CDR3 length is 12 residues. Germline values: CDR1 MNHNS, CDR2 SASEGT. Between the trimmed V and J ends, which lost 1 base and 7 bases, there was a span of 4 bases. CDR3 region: CASSEVGEKLFF. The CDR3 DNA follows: TGTGCCAGCAGTGAAGTCGGTGAAAAACTGTTTTTT.

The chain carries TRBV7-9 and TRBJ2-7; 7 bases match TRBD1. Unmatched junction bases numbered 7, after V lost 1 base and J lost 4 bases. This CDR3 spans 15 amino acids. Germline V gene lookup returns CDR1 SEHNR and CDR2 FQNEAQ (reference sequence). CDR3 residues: CASSLGGTVLYEQYF. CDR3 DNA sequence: TGTGCCAGCAGCTTAGGTGGGACAGTTCTTTACGAGCAGTACTTC.

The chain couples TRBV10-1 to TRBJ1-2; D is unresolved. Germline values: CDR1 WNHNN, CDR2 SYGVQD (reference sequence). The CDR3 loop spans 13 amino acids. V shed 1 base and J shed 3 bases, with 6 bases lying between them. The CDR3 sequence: CASSEYRDYGYTF. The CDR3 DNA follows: TGCGCCAGCAGTGAGTACAGAGACTATGGCTACACCTTC.

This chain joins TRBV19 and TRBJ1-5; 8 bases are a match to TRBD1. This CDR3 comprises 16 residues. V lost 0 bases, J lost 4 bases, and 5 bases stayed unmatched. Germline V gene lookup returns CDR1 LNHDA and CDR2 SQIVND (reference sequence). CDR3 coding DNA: TGTGCCAGTAGTATAGAAAGACAGGGGTCGAATCAGCCCCAGCATTTT. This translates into CASSIERQGSNQPQHF.

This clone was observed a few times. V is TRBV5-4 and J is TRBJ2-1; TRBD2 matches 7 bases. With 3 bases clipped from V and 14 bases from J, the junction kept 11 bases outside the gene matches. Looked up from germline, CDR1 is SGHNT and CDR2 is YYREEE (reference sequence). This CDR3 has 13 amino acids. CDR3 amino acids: CASSSLGVAGEFF. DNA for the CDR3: TGTGCCAGCAGCTCCCTCGGGGTAGCGGGTGAGTTCTTC.

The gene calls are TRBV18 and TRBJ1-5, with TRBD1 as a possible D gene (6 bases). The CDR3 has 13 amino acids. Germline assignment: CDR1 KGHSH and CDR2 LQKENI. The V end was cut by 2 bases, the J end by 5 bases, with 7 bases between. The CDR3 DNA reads TGTGCCAGCTCACCAGCAGGGGATCAGCCCCAGCATTTT. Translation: CASSPAGDQPQHF.

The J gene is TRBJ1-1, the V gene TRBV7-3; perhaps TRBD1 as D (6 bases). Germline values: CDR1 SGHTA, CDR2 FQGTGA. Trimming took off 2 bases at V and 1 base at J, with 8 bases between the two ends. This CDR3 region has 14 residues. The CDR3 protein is CASSLGQKNTEAFF. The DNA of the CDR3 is TGTGCCAGCAGCTTAGGACAGAAGAACACTGAAGCTTTCTTT.

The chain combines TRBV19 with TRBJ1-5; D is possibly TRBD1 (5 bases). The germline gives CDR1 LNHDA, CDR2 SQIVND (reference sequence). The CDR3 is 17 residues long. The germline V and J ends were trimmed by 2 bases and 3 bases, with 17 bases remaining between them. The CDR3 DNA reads TGTGCCAGTAGTATAACGGAGGGGATGGGGATCAATCAGCCCCAGCATTTT. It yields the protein CASSITEGMGINQPQHF.

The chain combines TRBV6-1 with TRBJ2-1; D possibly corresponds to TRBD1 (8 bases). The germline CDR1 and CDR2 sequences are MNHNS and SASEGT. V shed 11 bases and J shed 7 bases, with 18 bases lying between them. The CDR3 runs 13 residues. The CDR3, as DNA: TGTGCCCTACAGGGGGAGGGCCTTAATGAGCAGTTCTTC. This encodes CALQGEGLNEQFF.

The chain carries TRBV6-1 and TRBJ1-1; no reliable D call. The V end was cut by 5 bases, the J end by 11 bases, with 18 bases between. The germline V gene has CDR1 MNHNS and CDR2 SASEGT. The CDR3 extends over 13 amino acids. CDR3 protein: CASSQTSRSGAFF. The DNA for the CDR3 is TGTGCCAGCAGTCAGACATCCCGGTCGGGGGCTTTCTTT.

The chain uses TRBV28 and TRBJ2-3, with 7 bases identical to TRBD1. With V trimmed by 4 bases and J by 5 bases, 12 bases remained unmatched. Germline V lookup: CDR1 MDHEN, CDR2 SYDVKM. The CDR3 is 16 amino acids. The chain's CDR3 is CASSSPEQGIRDTQYF. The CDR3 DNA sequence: TGTGCCAGCAGTTCCCCGGAACAGGGGATTAGAGATACGCAGTATTTT.

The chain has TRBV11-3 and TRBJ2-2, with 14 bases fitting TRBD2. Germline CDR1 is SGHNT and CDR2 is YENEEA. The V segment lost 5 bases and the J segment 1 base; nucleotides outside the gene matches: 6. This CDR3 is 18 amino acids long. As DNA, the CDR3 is TGTGCCAGCAGCCACCGACTAGCGGGAGGGCTGAACACCGGGGAGCTGTTTTTT. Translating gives CASSHRLAGGLNTGELFF. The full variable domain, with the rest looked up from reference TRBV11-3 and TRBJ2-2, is EAGVVQSPRYKIIEKKQPVAFWCNPISGHNTLYWYLQNLGQGPELLIRYENEEAVDDSQLPKDRFSAERLKGVDSTLKIQPAELGDSAVYLCASSHRLAGGLNTGELFFGEGSRLTVL.

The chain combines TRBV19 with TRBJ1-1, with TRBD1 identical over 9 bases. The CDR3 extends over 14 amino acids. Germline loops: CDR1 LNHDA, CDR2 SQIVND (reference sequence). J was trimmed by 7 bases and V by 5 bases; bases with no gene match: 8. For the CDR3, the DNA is TGTGCCAGTAGTCCGGACAGGGGCTTGGGTGAAGCTTTCTTT. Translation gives CASSPDRGLGEAFF.

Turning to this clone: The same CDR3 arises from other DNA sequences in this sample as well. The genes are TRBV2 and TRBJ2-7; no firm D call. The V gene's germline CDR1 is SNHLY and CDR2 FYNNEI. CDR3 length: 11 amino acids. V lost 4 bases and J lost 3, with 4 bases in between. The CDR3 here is CASSANYEQYF. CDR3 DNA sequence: TGTGCCAGCAGTGCCAACTACGAGCAGTACTTC.

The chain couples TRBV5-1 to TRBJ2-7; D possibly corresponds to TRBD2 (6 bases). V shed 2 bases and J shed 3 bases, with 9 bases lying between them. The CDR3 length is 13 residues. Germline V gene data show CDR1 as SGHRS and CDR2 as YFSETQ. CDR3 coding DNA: TGCGCCAGCAGCTTCGGGACTTTCTACGAGCAGTACTTC. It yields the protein CASSFGTFYEQYF.

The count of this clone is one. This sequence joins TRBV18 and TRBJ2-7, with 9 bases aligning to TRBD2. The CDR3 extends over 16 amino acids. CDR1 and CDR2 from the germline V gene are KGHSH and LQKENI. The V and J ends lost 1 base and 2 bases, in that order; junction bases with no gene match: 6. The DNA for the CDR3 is TGTGCCAGCTCACCACGGGTCGCGGGAGGGCCCTACGAGCAGTACTTC. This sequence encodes CASSPRVAGGPYEQYF.

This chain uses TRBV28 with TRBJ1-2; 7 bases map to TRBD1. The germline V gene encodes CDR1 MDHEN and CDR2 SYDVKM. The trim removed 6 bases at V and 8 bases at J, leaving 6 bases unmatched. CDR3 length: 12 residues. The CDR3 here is CASRGGGYGYTF. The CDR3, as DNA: TGTGCCAGCAGAGGAGGGGGCTACGGCTACACCTTC.